This T cell receptor (beta chain) was sequenced in a study of T-cell memory formation after mild COVID-19. MiXCR, applied by TCRdb to the 5' RACE reads, yields one record per CDR3 protein. The profile shows 430,000 or so distinct CDR3 sequences, about 23% of them singletons. The length of the CDR3 is 14 residues. Germline CDR1 SNHLY, CDR2 FYNNEI. V lost 11 bases, J lost 1 base, and 9 bases stayed unmatched. In its sample, this clonotype was seen a few times. This chain connects TRBV2 to TRBJ1-1; TRBD1 matches 8 bases. The clonotype was recovered from an adult woman who had mild COVID-19 (a few samples of this study predate the infection). Cell type and time point are not known. The specimen was PBMCs or a T cell subset sorted from them (not recorded which). CDR3 coding DNA: TGTGCCGGCCAAAGGGACAGGAGGAACACTGAAGCTTTCTTT. The encoded protein is CAGQRDRRNTEAFF.